A few counts support the clone carrying this T cell receptor beta chain. This sample is drawn from a study of blood T cell repertoires in COVID-19. After removal of 2 bases from V and 2 bases from J, the junction contained 8 bases not matched to a gene. The V gene's germline CDR1 is GTSNPN and CDR2 SVGIG (reference sequence). This CDR3 spans 15 amino acids. The method was immunoSEQ multiplex PCR; TCRdb's version includes in-frame clones alone and lacks a portion of them. The table shows around 80,000 clones, with around three quarters occurring only once. This TCR was sampled from a man between 50 and 59 years old with active or convalescent COVID-19. The sample consisted of peripheral blood. The rearrangement joins TRBV30 to TRBJ1-2; 7 bases align to TRBD1. The CDR3 here is CAWSSLRQGNYGYTF. DNA for the CDR3: TGTGCCTGGAGTTCCCTCCGACAGGGCAACTATGGCTACACCTTC. The full variable domain, in which reference TRBV30 and TRBJ1-2 provide the parts outside the CDR3, is SQTIHQWPATLVQPVGSPLSLECTVEGTSNPNLYWYRQAAGRGLQLLFYSVGIGQISSEVPQNLSASRPQDRQFILSSKKLLLSDSGFYLCAWSSLRQGNYGYTFGSGTRLTVV.